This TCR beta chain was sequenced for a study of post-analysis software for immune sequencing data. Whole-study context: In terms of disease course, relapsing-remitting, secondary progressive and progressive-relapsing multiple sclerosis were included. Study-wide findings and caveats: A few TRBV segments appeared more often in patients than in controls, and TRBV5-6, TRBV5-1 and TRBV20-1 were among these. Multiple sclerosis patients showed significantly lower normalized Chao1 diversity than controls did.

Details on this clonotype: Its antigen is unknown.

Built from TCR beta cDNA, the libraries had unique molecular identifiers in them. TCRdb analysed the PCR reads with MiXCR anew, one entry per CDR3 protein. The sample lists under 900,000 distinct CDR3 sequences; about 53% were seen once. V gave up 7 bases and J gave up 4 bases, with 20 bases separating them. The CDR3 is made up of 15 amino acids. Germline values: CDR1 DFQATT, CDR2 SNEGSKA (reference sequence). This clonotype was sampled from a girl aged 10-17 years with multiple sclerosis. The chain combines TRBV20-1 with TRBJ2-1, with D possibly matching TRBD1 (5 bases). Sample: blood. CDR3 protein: CSVKENMGQYNEQFF. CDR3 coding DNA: TGCAGTGTCAAAGAAAATATGGGGCAATACAATGAGCAGTTCTTC.